Below are 25 T cell receptor beta chains sequenced from a single sample in a study of blood T cell repertoires in COVID-19. Some clones are missing from TCRdb's copy, which holds only in-frame ones; the method was immunoSEQ multiplex PCR. This table has around 280,000 clones, 90% appearing once. Sequenced: PBMCs or T cells enriched from blood (not recorded which). The receptors derive from a woman under 30 with acute COVID-19.

The rearrangement joins TRBV7-2 to TRBJ2-2; 8 bases agree with TRBD1. Germline values: CDR1 SGHTA, CDR2 FQGNSA. V dropped 3 bases and J dropped 4; count of bases not matched to a gene: 4. CDR3 length: 15 residues. The CDR3 DNA follows: TGTGCCAGCAGCTTCCGAGACAGGGGCACCGGGGAGCTGTTTTTT. This encodes CASSFRDRGTGELFF. Together with reference TRBV7-2 and TRBJ2-2, the CDR3 gives the full variable domain: GAGVSQSPSNKVTEKGKDVELRCDPISGHTALYWYRQSLGQGLEFLIYFQGNSAPDKSGLPSDRFSAERTGGSVSTLTIQRTQQEDSAVYLCASSFRDRGTGELFFGEGSRLTVL.

V is TRBV30 and J is TRBJ1-3, with D tentatively TRBD1 (6 bases). Germline CDR1 reads GTSNPN; CDR2 reads SVGIG (reference sequence). CDR3 length: 16 residues. V dropped 2 bases and J dropped 0 bases, with 14 bases sitting between them. CDR3 sequence: CAWSTDRRFSGNTIYF. In nucleotides, the CDR3 is TGTGCCTGGAGTACCGACAGGCGATTCTCTGGAAACACCATATATTTT.

This clone was seen only once. V gene TRBV7-8 combines with J gene TRBJ1-2; D is perhaps TRBD1 (5 bases). The V end was cut by 1 base, the J end by 2 bases, with 14 bases between. Germline V lookup: CDR1 SGHVS, CDR2 FQNEAQ. The CDR3 covers 16 residues. The CDR3 reads CASSLVDSPKNYGYTF. Here the CDR3 DNA reads TGTGCCAGCAGCTTAGTTGACAGCCCCAAAAACTATGGCTACACCTTC.

This clone has more than one count but fewer than ten. This same CDR3 is encoded by further DNA sequences in the sample. V and J are TRBV30 and TRBJ2-7; 9 bases align to TRBD1. The CDR3 has 14 residues. The germline gives CDR1 GTSNPN, CDR2 SVGIG (reference sequence). J gave up 2 bases and V 3 bases, and 5 bases lay outside the gene matches. The CDR3 bases are TGTGCCTGGAGCGCCGGGACAGGGACCTACGAGCAGTACTTC. It yields the protein CAWSAGTGTYEQYF. Based on the CDR3 plus reference TRBV30 and TRBJ2-7, the full variable domain is SQTIHQWPATLVQPVGSPLSLECTVEGTSNPNLYWYRQAAGRGLQLLFYSVGIGQISSEVPQNLSASRPQDRQFILSSKKLLLSDSGFYLCAWSAGTGTYEQYFGPGTRLTVT.

This chain links TRBV28 with TRBJ1-3, with D perhaps TRBD1 (5 bases). The length of the CDR3 is 14 residues. Germline V gene data show CDR1 as MDHEN and CDR2 as SYDVKM. The ends were cut back, 6 bases at V and 3 bases at J, with 12 bases in the middle. The chain's CDR3 is CASRPTGYGNTIYF. The CDR3 bases are TGTGCCAGCAGGCCTACAGGTTATGGAAACACCATATATTTT.

This clone was recorded only once. The chain's CDR3 is CASSLGGTVHPYGYTF. CDR3 nucleotide sequence: TGTGCCAGCAGCTTAGGAGGGACAGTTCATCCATATGGCTACACCTTC. This rearrangement joins TRBV7-9 to TRBJ1-2; 7 bases match TRBD1. The CDR3 is 16 amino acids. Trimming took 1 base from V and 5 from J; bases not matched to a gene: 10. Germline values: CDR1 SEHNR, CDR2 FQNEAQ (reference sequence).

The V call is TRBV2, the J call TRBJ1-5; D not resolved. The CDR3 has 14 residues. The germline CDR1 and CDR2 sequences are SNHLY and FYNNEI. V was clipped by 1 base and J by 0 bases, with 4 bases between them. Written as DNA, the CDR3 is TGTGCCAGCAGTGAAGTTTATAGCAATCAGCCCCAGCATTTT. It is translated as CASSEVYSNQPQHF. Complete variable domain (other parts from reference TRBV2 and TRBJ1-5): EPEVTQTPSHQVTQMGQEVILRCVPISNHLYFYWYRQILGQKVEFLVSFYNNEISEKSEIFDDQFSVERPDGSNFTLKIRSTKLEDSAMYFCASSEVYSNQPQHFGDGTRLSIL.

The genes are TRBV7-9 and TRBJ2-5; 10 positions match TRBD1. The CDR3 totals 15 residues. J was trimmed by 7 bases and V by 5 bases; bases with no gene match: 10. Germline V lookup: CDR1 SEHNR, CDR2 FQNEAQ (reference sequence). The CDR3 is CASSQQTGGGGTQYF. CDR3 DNA sequence: TGTGCCAGCAGCCAACAGACAGGGGGCGGTGGGACCCAGTACTTC.

The V and J genes are TRBV6-6 and TRBJ2-7, with a possible D match to TRBD2 (6 bases). In germline, CDR1 is MNHNY, CDR2 SVGAGI (reference sequence). This CDR3 has 13 residues. The ends were cut back, 7 bases at V and 0 bases at J, with 10 bases in the middle. The CDR3 spells CASNTGSSYEQYF. The DNA of the CDR3 is TGTGCCAGCAATACCGGGAGCTCCTACGAGCAGTACTTC.

V usage is TRBV18 and J usage is TRBJ1-1; D may be TRBD1 (6 bases). V gave up 2 bases and J gave up 5 bases, with 12 bases separating them. CDR3 length: 14 residues. From germline, CDR1 is KGHSH and CDR2 LQKENI. The CDR3 nucleotides are TGTGCCAGCTCACCAGCTCACAGGGAAACTGAAGCTTTCTTT. Protein: CASSPAHRETEAFF.

This rearrangement joins TRBV3-1 (or the pseudogene TRBV3-2) to TRBJ2-7, with D maybe TRBD2 (6 bases). Per germline, CDR1 LGHDT and CDR2 YNNKEL (reference sequence). The CDR3 has 15 residues. Trimming shortened V by 0 bases and J by 1 base, and 10 bases separated the two germline ends. CDR3 sequence reads: CASSQDRDSSYEQYF. The CDR3 coding sequence is TGTGCCAGCAGCCAAGATCGGGACTCTTCCTACGAGCAGTACTTC.

The rearrangement joins TRBV10-1 to TRBJ1-5; 7 nucleotides align to TRBD1. Trimming took 6 bases from V and 4 from J; bases not matched to a gene: 9. The CDR3 loop spans 15 amino acids. Germline V gene data show CDR1 as WNHNN and CDR2 as SYGVQD (reference sequence). The CDR3 bases are TGCGCCAGCAGGACAGGGATCTGCCTTAATCAGCCCCAGCATTTT. Amino acids: CASRTGICLNQPQHF.

The chain couples TRBV4-3 to TRBJ2-1, with 9 nucleotides matching TRBD2. The CDR3 totals 18 residues. V trimming: 3 bases; J trimming: 8 bases; junction bases outside the gene matches: 17. CDR1 LGHNA and CDR2 YSLEER come from the germline V gene. CDR3: CASSHAPNSAGGGYEQFF. In nucleotides, the CDR3 is TGCGCCAGCAGCCACGCCCCTAATTCAGCGGGAGGTGGATATGAGCAGTTCTTC.

CDR3 residues: CASLGPLNTGELFF. CDR3 DNA: TGTGCCAGCCTAGGTCCTCTGAACACCGGGGAGCTGTTTTTT. The genes are TRBV5-6 and TRBJ2-2; the D is unclear. The CDR3 sequence is 14 residues long. Germline CDR1 reads SGHDT; CDR2 reads YYEEEE. V was cut by 7 bases and J by 1 base, with 11 bases left in between.

This chain links TRBV3-1 (or the pseudogene TRBV3-2) with TRBJ2-1, with D perhaps TRBD2 (5 bases). The germline gives CDR1 LGHDT, CDR2 YNNKEL (reference sequence). The CDR3 length is 15 residues. Trimming left V 0 bases short and J 10 bases short, with 16 bases between. CDR3 sequence: CASSQEASPYPEQFF. In DNA form, the CDR3 reads TGTGCCAGCAGCCAAGAGGCTAGCCCTTATCCGGAGCAGTTCTTC.

The chain couples TRBV6-5 to TRBJ1-3, with 7 bases aligning to TRBD1. V gave up 6 bases and J gave up 2 bases; unmatched junction bases: 4. CDR1 is MNHEY, CDR2 SVGAGI, per germline. The CDR3 is 14 amino acids. CDR3 in DNA: TGTGCCAGCAGAGCAGGGGGAACTGGAAACACCATATATTTT. It codes for CASRAGGTGNTIYF.

This clone was counted between two and nine times. V and J are TRBV19 and TRBJ2-1, with 11 bases that match TRBD2. In germline, CDR1 is LNHDA, CDR2 SQIVND (reference sequence). The CDR3 covers 18 residues. J was trimmed by 5 bases and V by 4 bases; bases with no gene match: 13. The CDR3, as DNA: TGTGCCAGTAGTACCCCCTCACTACTAGCGGGGGAAGACAATGAGCAGTTCTTC. As protein: CASSTPSLLAGEDNEQFF.

The genes are TRBV27 and TRBJ1-2; D possibly corresponds to TRBD1 (6 bases). CDR1 is MNHEY, CDR2 SMNVEV, per germline (reference sequence). V was pared by 5 bases and J by 7 bases, with 20 bases between. The CDR3 totals 15 residues. In DNA, the CDR3 is TGTGCCAGCAGTCCCGGGGGGCAGGGGATTTTTGGCTACACCTTC. Its protein product is CASSPGGQGIFGYTF.

This clone was seen only a few times. This chain links TRBV19 with TRBJ1-5; perhaps TRBD1 as D (5 bases). Trimming cost V 2 bases and J 0 bases, with 8 bases left between them. This CDR3 has 15 residues. The germline gives CDR1 LNHDA, CDR2 SQIVND (reference sequence). This chain's CDR3 is CASSINQGSNQPQHF. The CDR3 DNA follows: TGTGCCAGTAGTATAAACCAGGGTAGCAATCAGCCCCAGCATTTT.

The chain has TRBV27 and TRBJ2-7; TRBD2 aligns across 11 bases. Germline CDR1 MNHEY, CDR2 SMNVEV (reference sequence). J was trimmed by 5 bases and V by 1 base; bases with no gene match: 7. This CDR3 region has 16 residues. Here the CDR3 reads CASSLWGSGRAHEQYF. The CDR3 nucleotides are TGTGCCAGCAGTTTATGGGGTAGCGGGAGGGCCCACGAGCAGTACTTC.

This clone has more than one count but fewer than ten. The chain employs TRBV27 and TRBJ2-7, with 12 positions matching TRBD2. CDR1 MNHEY and CDR2 SMNVEV come from the germline V gene (reference sequence). The CDR3 spans 19 residues. V was clipped by 3 bases and J by 4 bases; unmatched bases: 16. The CDR3 DNA follows: TGTGCCAGCAGTTTGTGGCCCCCTAGCGGGAGGGCCGGGGGGTACGAGCAGTACTTC. Translated, it gives CASSLWPPSGRAGGYEQYF.

This clone appeared once. V gene TRBV25-1 combines with J gene TRBJ1-6, with D unresolved. V was cut by 5 bases and J by 7 bases, with 18 bases left in between. The CDR3 runs to 16 residues. Per the germline V gene, CDR1 is MGHDK and CDR2 is SYGVNS. The CDR3 nucleotides read TGTGCCAGCAGTTCTAAGGGAGAGGGAAGGAATTCACCCCTCCACTTT. This codes for CASSSKGEGRNSPLHF.

V is TRBV27 and J is TRBJ1-5; no definite D call. CDR1 and CDR2 (germline): MNHEY, SMNVEV (reference sequence). This CDR3 has 13 residues. Trimming took off 5 bases at V and 9 bases at J, with 14 bases between the two ends. CDR3 amino acids: CASSPLAPSPQHF. CDR3 DNA sequence: TGTGCCAGCAGTCCCTTAGCCCCATCGCCCCAGCATTTT.

V usage is TRBV5-1 and J usage is TRBJ1-6, with TRBD1 matching over 11 bases. The V and J ends lost 3 bases and 5 bases, in that order; junction bases with no gene match: 4. CDR1 and CDR2 (germline): SGHRS, YFSETQ. This CDR3 has 16 amino acids. CDR3 amino acids: CASSSGQGADNSPLHF. The CDR3 DNA follows: TGCGCCAGCAGCTCCGGACAGGGGGCGGATAATTCACCCCTCCACTTT.

The chain employs TRBV11-2 and TRBJ2-1, with D possibly matching TRBD1 (5 bases). In germline, CDR1 is SGHAT, CDR2 FQNNGV. V gave up 5 bases and J gave up 4 bases, with 12 bases separating them. This CDR3 is 14 amino acids long. The CDR3 nucleotides read TGTGCCAGCAGCATAGGACAAGTTTACAATGAGCAGTTCTTC. Its translation: CASSIGQVYNEQFF.